This is a list of T cell receptor beta chains from one sample in a study of blood T cell repertoires in COVID-19. The method was immunoSEQ multiplex PCR; TCRdb's version includes in-frame clones alone and lacks a portion of them. The repertoire has about 190,000 clones, 70% to 80% of them found once; the top ten carry roughly 14%. The sequencing input was peripheral blood. These receptors originate from a man aged 50-60 years who had recovered from COVID-19. Both conserved end residues are part of each CDR3. D genes are given only for firm matches. Expanded clones get a size class; other rows say once, few or many, or leave the size out.

d_call,j_call,cdr3_length,clone_size,v_call,cdr3_nt,cdr3_aa
NA,TRBJ1-4,20,NA,TRBV5-5,TGTGCCAGCAGCCCACACTCCTCGGTGTCCTGGGCTGCAATTAATGAAAAACTGTTTTTT,CASSPHSSVSWAAINEKLFF
NA,TRBJ2-3,15,NA,TRBV6-5,TGTGCCAGCAGTCAGAGGACACCACGCACAGATACGCAGTATTTT,CASSQRTPRTDTQYF
TRBD2,TRBJ2-4,17,few,TRBV15,TGTGCCACCAGCAGAGAGGTTACGCGGGAGCCGGTAAACATTCAGTACTTC,CATSREVTREPVNIQYF
NA,TRBJ2-7,14,NA,TRBV5-6,TGTGCCAGCAGCTCCCGGGACTTAAACTACGAGCAGTACTTC,CASSSRDLNYEQYF
TRBD2,TRBJ2-1,15,NA,TRBV19,TGTGCCAGTAGTATCAGTAGCGGGAGGGGCGTTTCGCAGTTCTTC,CASSISSGRGVSQFF
NA,TRBJ2-1,17,NA,TRBV14,TGTGCCAGCAGCCAAGATCAGATTAGGGGCACCTACAATGAGCAGTTCTTC,CASSQDQIRGTYNEQFF
NA,TRBJ2-2,14,NA,TRBV11-1,TGTGCCAGCAGCTTAGCACTAATCACCGGGGAGCTGTTTTTT,CASSLALITGELFF
TRBD2,TRBJ2-1,16,NA,TRBV4-1,TGCGCCAGCAGCCATGATAGCGGGAGGGCCGATGATGAGCAGTTCTTC,CASSHDSGRADDEQFF
TRBD1,TRBJ2-5,15,NA,TRBV10-3,TGTGCCATCAGCAGACAGGGCCAGAAAGAAGAGACCCAGTACTTC,CAISRQGQKEETQYF
NA,TRBJ2-7,13,NA,TRBV4-3,TGCGCCAGCAGCCCCGGCGGAGACTACGAGCAGTACTTC,CASSPGGDYEQYF
NA,TRBJ1-1,11,once,TRBV27,TGTGCCAGCAGTTCAAGAGGAATTTGCTTCTTT,CASSSRGICFF
TRBD1,TRBJ1-4,12,NA,TRBV28,TGTGCCAGCGGGACAGTTAATGAAAAACTGTTTTTT,CASGTVNEKLFF
TRBD1,TRBJ2-1,16,NA,TRBV27,TGTGCCAGCAGTACCAGACAGGGGAGCACCTACAATGAGCAGTTCTTC,CASSTRQGSTYNEQFF
NA,TRBJ1-2,12,NA,TRBV5-6,TGTGCCAGCAGCAGATTCGGCTATGGCTACACCTTC,CASSRFGYGYTF
TRBD2,TRBJ2-5,17,NA,TRBV4-3,TGCGCCAGCAGCCAAGATCAACTAGCGGGAAACACAGAGACCCAGTACTTC,CASSQDQLAGNTETQYF
TRBD2,TRBJ2-1,16,NA,TRBV4-2,TGTGCCAGCAGCCAACATCTAGCGGGAGTTTTTAATGAGCAGTTCTTC,CASSQHLAGVFNEQFF
TRBD2,TRBJ2-3,16,NA,TRBV6-2/TRBV6-3,TGTGCCAGCAGTTACTCGGAACTAGCGGGAGGAGATACGCAGTATTTT,CASSYSELAGGDTQYF
NA,TRBJ2-2,15,NA,TRBV5-1,TGCGCCAGCAAGGTGGGGACACACAACACCGGGGAGCTGTTTTTT,CASKVGTHNTGELFF
NA,TRBJ1-5,16,NA,TRBV27,TGTGCCAGCAGTTCGTCCGGGGCCCCGGGGGATCAGCCCCAGCATTTT,CASSSSGAPGDQPQHF
NA,TRBJ1-4,14,NA,TRBV14,TGTGCCAGCAGCCTACCGTCGTCGGGGGACAAACTGTTTTTT,CASSLPSSGDKLFF
NA,TRBJ1-4,15,few,TRBV19,TGTGCCAGTAGTATATTTAACTTCAGCGACGAAAAACTGTTTTTT,CASSIFNFSDEKLFF
TRBD2,TRBJ2-3,15,NA,TRBV6-5,TGTGCCAGCATCCTGGAGAGCGGGATGGCGGATACGCAGTATTTT,CASILESGMADTQYF
NA,TRBJ1-4,15,NA,TRBV4-1,TGCGCCAGCAGCCCGAGCGGTAAGGTAGATGAAAAACTGTTTTTT,CASSPSGKVDEKLFF
TRBD1,TRBJ1-2,13,NA,TRBV5-1,TGCGCCAGCAGCAGAGCGACAGGGGAAGGCTACACCTTC,CASSRATGEGYTF
NA,TRBJ1-4,13,NA,TRBV2,TGTGCCAGCAGTGACGACGACAGCAGAAAACTGTTTTTT,CASSDDDSRKLFF
NA,TRBJ1-2,18,NA,TRBV7-9,TGTGCCAGCAGCCCTAACAGGGCCGCGCTGACCCGATTCTATGGCTACACCTTC,CASSPNRAALTRFYGYTF
NA,TRBJ2-7,13,NA,TRBV21-1,TGTGCCAGCAGCAAAATAGCGGGAGGCGAGCAGTACTTC,CASSKIAGGEQYF
NA,TRBJ2-7,14,NA,TRBV19,TGTGCCAGTAGTATAGGACTAGAAGGGGACGAGCAGTACTTC,CASSIGLEGDEQYF
NA,TRBJ1-1,12,NA,TRBV29-1,TGCAGCGTTGCTGGCAGATACACTGAAGCTTTCTTT,CSVAGRYTEAFF
NA,TRBJ2-1,15,NA,TRBV7-6,TGTGCCAGCAGCCCCTATGGTCCGAGATACAATGAGCAGTTCTTC,CASSPYGPRYNEQFF
NA,TRBJ1-2,13,NA,TRBV25-1,TGTGCCAGCAGCGGCGGGCCTTCCGGGGGCTACACCTTC,CASSGGPSGGYTF
TRBD1,TRBJ2-7,13,once,TRBV27,TGTGCCAGCAGCCGGGACAGGGTGTACGAGCAGTACTTC,CASSRDRVYEQYF
NA,TRBJ2-2,15,NA,TRBV10-3,TGTGCCATCAGTGAAAACAGACCGAACACCGGGGAGCTGTTTTTT,CAISENRPNTGELFF
NA,TRBJ2-2,13,once,TRBV25-1,TGTGCCAGCCGGCTTAGCGCGGCCGGGGAGCTGTTTTTT,CASRLSAAGELFF
NA,TRBJ1-3,16,NA,TRBV5-6,TGTGCCAGCAGCTTGGCCCGGGGGGGCTCTGGAAACACCATATATTTT,CASSLARGGSGNTIYF
TRBD2,TRBJ2-3,12,few,TRBV2,TGTGCCAGCAGTGAAGTTGAAGGGCGGGGGGATTTT,CASSEVEGRGDF
NA,TRBJ2-2,13,NA,TRBV7-3,TGTGCCAGCAGCTTATCTCGCACCGGGGAGCTGTTTTTT,CASSLSRTGELFF
NA,TRBJ2-7,14,NA,TRBV7-8,TGTGCCAGCAGCCTACAGGGAAGCGCCTACGAGCAGTACTTC,CASSLQGSAYEQYF